These 18 T cell receptor beta chains came from one sample sequenced in a study of T cells in Graves' hyperthyroidism and ophthalmopathy. Amplified TCR beta CDR3 regions came from RNA transcripts. HTBI primers drove first-round RT-PCR of the TCR CDR3. One entry per CDR3 protein, called by TCRdb with MiXCR from the multiplex PCR reads. The sample lists hundreds of thousands of distinct CDR3 sequences; roughly 50% were seen once. The sample consisted of peripheral blood or thyroid tissue (not recorded which). All receptors come from a woman under 30 with Graves' hyperthyroidism.

This clonotype was counted a few times. The chain links TRBV20-1 to TRBJ2-2; D possibly corresponds to TRBD1 (6 bases). Germline lookup yields CDR1 DFQATT and CDR2 SNEGSKA (reference sequence). The V end was cut by 4 bases, the J end by 6 bases, with 12 bases between. The CDR3 spans 13 residues. This chain's CDR3 is CSANPRGAGELFF. The CDR3 nucleotides read TGCAGTGCTAACCCCAGGGGTGCCGGGGAGCTGTTTTTT.

The chain carries TRBV20-1 and TRBJ1-6; D might be TRBD1 (5 bases). This CDR3 contains 15 residues. Germline CDR1 is DFQATT and CDR2 is SNEGSKA (reference sequence). V lost 0 bases to trimming and J lost 7 bases, with 13 bases between them. The CDR3 loop reads CSARDVLRGNSPLHF. The DNA for the CDR3 is TGCAGTGCTAGAGATGTTCTACGGGGCAATTCACCCCTCCACTTT.

This clonotype was counted between two and nine times. A much larger clone lies one base from this, so it may be a read error. The V gene is TRBV29-1, the J gene TRBJ1-2; TRBD1 matches at 8 bases. The length of the CDR3 is 11 residues. V dropped 6 bases and J dropped 6; count of bases not matched to a gene: 3. Germline-derived CDR1 and CDR2 are SQVTM and ANQGSEA. The CDR3 loop is CSVGQGNGYTF. The CDR3 DNA reads as TGCAGCGTCGGACAGGGAAATGGCTACACCTTC.

This clonotype was picked up many times. The J gene is TRBJ1-1, the V gene TRBV2, with TRBD1 matching 7 bases. This CDR3 region has 12 residues. V dropped 8 bases and J dropped 4; count of bases not matched to a gene: 4. The germline V gene has CDR1 SNHLY and CDR2 FYNNEI. This CDR3 reads CASRNRGTEAFF. The CDR3 DNA follows: TGTGCCAGCCGGAACAGGGGCACTGAAGCTTTCTTT.

The rearrangement uses TRBV2 and TRBJ1-6; a possible D gene is TRBD1 (5 bases). Deletions cut 2 bases from V and 10 bases from J, with 15 bases between. Germline V gene data show CDR1 as SNHLY and CDR2 as FYNNEI. This CDR3 region has 15 residues. This CDR3 is CASSELGGVGSPLHF. Here the CDR3 DNA reads TGTGCCAGCAGTGAATTGGGGGGAGTCGGATCACCCCTCCACTTT. Together with reference TRBV2 and TRBJ1-6, the CDR3 gives the full variable domain: EPEVTQTPSHQVTQMGQEVILRCVPISNHLYFYWYRQILGQKVEFLVSFYNNEISEKSEIFDDQFSVERPDGSNFTLKIRSTKLEDSAMYFCASSELGGVGSPLHFGNGTRLTVT.

There are a few counts of this clonotype. V and J are TRBV19 and TRBJ2-2, with D unresolved. The CDR3 is made up of 12 amino acids. The V gene lost 3 bases and the J gene lost 7 bases, with 6 bases spanning the gap. CDR1 is LNHDA and CDR2 is SQIVND in the germline V gene (reference sequence). CDR3 nucleotides: TGTGCCAGTAGTATTGTCATCGGGGAGCTGTTTTTT. Amino acids: CASSIVIGELFF.

The chain joins TRBV19 to TRBJ1-1; 7 bases are a match to TRBD1. V lost 8 bases to trimming and J lost 1 base; unmatched junction nucleotides: 1. CDR1 and CDR2 from the germline V gene are LNHDA and SQIVND (reference sequence). CDR3 length equals 12 residues. The CDR3 reads CASYRGNTEAFF. Written as DNA, the CDR3 is TGTGCCAGTTACAGGGGGAACACTGAAGCTTTCTTT.

V usage is TRBV7-1 and J usage is TRBJ2-2; D may match TRBD1 or TRBD2 (5 bases each). TRBV7-1 is annotated as an ORF whose role is uncertain. The CDR3 spans 17 residues. V lost 3 bases, J lost 3 bases, and 17 bases lay in between. CDR3 bases: TGTGCCAGCAGCTCCCAACTAGGGACGACCTACACCGGGGAGCTGTTTTTT. Translation: CASSSQLGTTYTGELFF.

In this sample, this clonotype turned up many times. The chain is built from TRBV10-3 and TRBJ1-3; D is possibly TRBD1 (5 bases). This CDR3 is 15 amino acids long. The V gene's germline CDR1 is ENHRY and CDR2 SYGVKD. The germline V and J ends were trimmed by 2 bases and 0 bases, with 8 bases remaining between them. CDR3 bases: TGTGCCATCAGTGAGGACAGTTACTCTGGAAACACCATATATTTT. Protein sequence: CAISEDSYSGNTIYF.

Concerning this clonotype itself: One end of the junction is discordant with germline, which a read error may explain. The chain combines TRBV11-2 with TRBJ2-7; D gene ambiguous. The CDR3 length is 14 residues. Per germline, CDR1 SGHAT and CDR2 FQNNGV. The CDR3 sequence is CASSQGMSSYEQYF. CDR3 DNA: TGCGCCAGCAGCCAAGGGATGAGCTCCTACGAGCAGTACTTC.

This sequence joins TRBV20-1 and TRBJ1-1; 7 bases align to TRBD1. The CDR3 is 15 residues long. Trimming cost V 2 bases and J 1 base; bases outside gene matches: 7. Germline CDR1 reads DFQATT; CDR2 reads SNEGSKA (reference sequence). The CDR3 DNA reads TGCAGTGCTAGACAGGACAGGTTCGGGAACACTGAAGCTTTCTTT. Its translation is CSARQDRFGNTEAFF.

The chain carries TRBV9 and TRBJ1-2; the match to TRBD1 covers 10 bases. The CDR3 runs to 15 residues. Germline trimming cut 3 bases from V and 8 bases from J; bases unmatched to any gene: 10. Germline values: CDR1 SGDLS, CDR2 YYNGEE. The CDR3 DNA reads TGTGCCAGCAGCGCAGGGGGACAGGGGATTTACGGCTACACCTTC. Protein sequence: CASSAGGQGIYGYTF.

V is TRBV6-1 and J is TRBJ1-1; no firm D call. Trimming left V 3 bases short and J 4 bases short, with 9 bases between. Germline CDR1 is MNHNS and CDR2 is SASEGT. The CDR3 runs to 13 residues. This chain's CDR3 is CASSELGATEAFF. The DNA of the CDR3 is TGTGCCAGCAGTGAGTTGGGTGCCACTGAAGCTTTCTTT.

This clonotype was seen a few times. The chain has TRBV10-3 and TRBJ2-7; perhaps D is TRBD1 or TRBD2 (7 bases each). The CDR3 has 13 residues. CDR1 and CDR2 from the germline V gene are ENHRY and SYGVKD. Trimming pared 10 bases from V and 3 bases from J, leaving 16 bases between. CDR3 in DNA: TGTGCCAGCAGGGGGGGAGGGCTCTACGAGCAGTACTTC. Amino acid sequence: CASRGGGLYEQYF.

The gene calls are TRBV10-2 and TRBJ2-5; the D gene could be TRBD1 or TRBD2 (5 bases each). The V end lost 11 bases, the J end lost 5 bases, and 15 bases lay between the germline ends. The CDR3 loop spans 12 amino acids. The germline CDR1 and CDR2 sequences are WSHSY and SAAADI. CDR3 nucleotides: TGCGCCTCCCATGAGGGGTCGGAGACCCAGTACTTC. It encodes CASHEGSETQYF.

A note on this clonotype: Lacking the conserved final phenylalanine or tryptophan, this CDR3 likely reflects a read error. The chain employs TRBV25-1 and TRBJ1-2; D remains unclear. Trimming took off 6 bases at V and 2 bases at J, with 7 bases between the two ends. The length of the CDR3 is 12 residues. Germline loops: CDR1 MGHDK, CDR2 SYGVNS. The CDR3 spells CASSLQNYGYTS. The CDR3 bases are TGTGCCAGCAGCTTACAGAACTATGGCTACACCTCC.

Notes on this clonotype: A much larger clone differs from this one at a single base, so this may be a read error. The chain joins TRBV7-9 to TRBJ2-5, with TRBD1 as a possible D gene (5 bases). CDR1 and CDR2 from the germline V gene are SEHNR and FQNEAQ (reference sequence). Trimming stripped 8 bases from V and 5 bases from J, with 21 bases between. The CDR3 consists of 15 residues. CDR3 loop: CASGVLQAVGETQYF. DNA for the CDR3: TGTGCCAGCGGCGTCTTACAGGCCGTGGGGGAGACCCAGTACTTC.

The rearrangement links TRBV20-1 to TRBJ2-7; D assignment may be TRBD1 or TRBD2 (5 bases each). The CDR3 length is 14 residues. The germline gives CDR1 DFQATT, CDR2 SNEGSKA (reference sequence). V dropped 2 bases and J dropped 0 bases, with 11 bases sitting between them. Written as DNA, the CDR3 is TGCAGTGCTAGAAGAGGGGAAATCTCCTACGAGCAGTACTTC. Its protein is CSARRGEISYEQYF.